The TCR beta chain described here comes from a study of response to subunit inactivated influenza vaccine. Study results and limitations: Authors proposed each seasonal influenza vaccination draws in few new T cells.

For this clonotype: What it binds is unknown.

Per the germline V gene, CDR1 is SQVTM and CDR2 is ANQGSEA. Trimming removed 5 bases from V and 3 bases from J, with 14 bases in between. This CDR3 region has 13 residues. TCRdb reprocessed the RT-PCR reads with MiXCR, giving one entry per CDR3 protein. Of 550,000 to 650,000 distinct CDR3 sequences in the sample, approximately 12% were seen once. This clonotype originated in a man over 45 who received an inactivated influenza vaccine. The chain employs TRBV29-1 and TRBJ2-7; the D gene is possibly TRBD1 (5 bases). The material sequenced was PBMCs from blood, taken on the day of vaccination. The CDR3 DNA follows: TGCAGCGTTTCCCCAGGGATTTACTACGAGCAGTACTTC. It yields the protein CSVSPGIYYEQYF.